Following are 17 T cell receptor beta chains from one sample sequenced in a study of identical twins. One entry per CDR3 protein results from TCRdb running MiXCR on the 5' RACE reads. The table lists a few hundred thousand distinct CDR3 sequences, 6.5% to 9.5% of them singletons. These sequences were also reported in another study, on yellow fever vaccine responses in identical twins.

Sequencing was done on a sample of CD8+ T cells sorted from blood. The receptor source for this set is a young woman in good health.

This clonotype was seen many times. The chain joins TRBV29-1 to TRBJ2-7; D tentatively fits TRBD1 or TRBD2 (5 bases each). Germline CDR1 SQVTM, CDR2 ANQGSEA. The germline V and J ends were trimmed by 3 bases and 0 bases, with 18 bases remaining between them. The CDR3 covers 16 residues. CDR3 residues: CSVESRDPESSYEQYF. The CDR3 coding sequence is TGCAGCGTTGAGTCACGGGACCCCGAAAGCTCCTACGAGCAGTACTTC.

This clonotype was seen only a few times. The chain is built from TRBV25-1 and TRBJ2-3; D gene unclear. The CDR3 length is 17 residues. Germline V gene sequence: CDR1 MGHDK, CDR2 SYGVNS. Trimming took 3 bases from V and 2 from J, leaving 18 bases between them. CDR3 in amino acids: CASSDTEVPADTDTQYF. The CDR3 DNA follows: TGTGCCAGCAGTGACACTGAAGTTCCCGCCGACACAGATACGCAGTATTTT.

The table lists this clonotype with a few counts. The rearrangement links TRBV7-9 to TRBJ2-1; 10 positions match TRBD2. The germline V gene has CDR1 SEHNR and CDR2 FQNEAQ (reference sequence). The CDR3 consists of 16 residues. J lost 9 bases, V lost 1 base, and 9 bases had no gene match. The CDR3 is CASSLGPSGGAGEQFF. The CDR3 region has the DNA TGTGCCAGCAGCTTAGGTCCCAGCGGGGGGGCGGGTGAGCAGTTCTTC.

In this sample, this clonotype turned up many times. The V gene is TRBV28, the J gene TRBJ1-2; D is uncertain. There are 12 residues in the CDR3. Germline CDR1 and CDR2: MDHEN and SYDVKM. The germline V and J ends were trimmed by 7 bases and 4 bases, with 10 bases remaining between them. Here the CDR3 DNA reads TGTGCCAGCACGAGTTTTCTCTATGGCTACACCTTC. Translating it yields CASTSFLYGYTF.

This clonotype was counted only a few times. V usage is TRBV11-2 and J usage is TRBJ2-1, with 10 bases lining up with TRBD1. The CDR3 is made up of 16 amino acids. V shed 5 bases and J 8 bases; nucleotides not matched to a gene: 12. Germline lookup yields CDR1 SGHAT and CDR2 FQNNGV. CDR3 bases: TGTGCCAGCAGCGCGCCCGGGACAGGGGCTTGGGATGAGCAGTTCTTC. It translates to CASSAPGTGAWDEQFF.

This clonotype was seen only a few times. Here the CDR3 DNA reads TGTGCCAGCAGCTCAAAAGGGACTAGCGGGATCACCTACAATGAGCAGTTCTTC. It codes for CASSSKGTSGITYNEQFF. The chain uses TRBV5-6 and TRBJ2-1, with 13 nucleotides matching TRBD2. The V and J ends lost 3 bases and 2 bases, in that order; junction bases with no gene match: 8. Germline CDR1 SGHDT, CDR2 YYEEEE. The CDR3 runs to 18 residues.

This clonotype occurred a few times. The rearrangement uses TRBV7-9 and TRBJ2-7; 8 nucleotides agree with TRBD1. The germline CDR1 and CDR2 sequences are SEHNR and FQNEAQ (reference sequence). CDR3 length: 13 residues. The ends lost 3 bases at V and 5 bases at J; junction bases unmatched: 3. For the CDR3, the DNA is TGTGCCAGCAGCTTTCCAGGGGGCAACGAGCAGTACTTC. This encodes CASSFPGGNEQYF.

With regard to this clonotype: A read error may be the cause here, since a much bigger clone is one base away. The chain combines TRBV29-1 with TRBJ2-7, with 7 positions matching TRBD1. CDR3 length: 12 residues. CDR1 and CDR2 from the germline V gene are SQVTM and ANQGSEA. As DNA, the CDR3 is TGCAGCGTAGAAGACAGGGAATACGAGCGGTACTTC. Translating gives CSVEDREYERYF.

The J gene is TRBJ2-7, the V gene TRBV3-1; D is possibly TRBD2 (6 bases). V was shortened by 1 base and J by 0 bases, with 10 bases between the two germline ends. CDR1 and CDR2 (germline): LGHDT, YNNKEL (reference sequence). The CDR3 runs 15 residues. The CDR3 reads CASSQVRGNSYEQYF. CDR3 nucleotide sequence: TGTGCCAGCAGCCAAGTTCGGGGGAACTCCTACGAGCAGTACTTC.

This clonotype was recorded many times. The rearrangement links TRBV6-4 to TRBJ2-1; 12 nucleotides match TRBD2. This CDR3 is 16 amino acids long. Trimming cost V 2 bases and J 9 bases; bases outside gene matches: 8. CDR1 is MRHNA and CDR2 is SNTAGT in the germline V gene. The CDR3 loop is CASSDIESSGRVEQFF. CDR3 sequence (DNA): TGTGCCAGCAGTGACATCGAGTCTAGCGGGAGGGTTGAGCAGTTCTTC.

This clonotype was observed many times. The V and J genes are TRBV5-1 and TRBJ2-3; TRBD1 is a possible D gene (6 bases). CDR1 SGHRS and CDR2 YFSETQ come from the germline V gene. V lost 6 bases, J lost 3 bases, and 17 bases lay in between. This CDR3 contains 15 residues. The CDR3 bases are TGCGCCAGCACCTCCGTTCCAGGGACAACAGATACGCAGTATTTT. It specifies CASTSVPGTTDTQYF. Using reference TRBV5-1 and TRBJ2-3 for the parts outside the CDR3, the full variable domain is KAGVTQTPRYLIKTRGQQVTLSCSPISGHRSVSWYQQTPGQGLQFLFEYFSETQRNKGNFPGRFSGRQFSNSRSEMNVSTLELGDSALYLCASTSVPGTTDTQYFGPGTRLTVL.

This rearrangement joins TRBV27 to TRBJ2-7, with a weak D call TRBD1 (6 bases). From germline, CDR1 is MNHEY and CDR2 SMNVEV (reference sequence). CDR3 length: 14 residues. Between the trimmed V and J ends, which lost 7 bases and 6 bases, there was a span of 19 bases. CDR3 DNA sequence: TGTGCCAGCAATACCGAGGACAGCCTAGGCGAGCAGTACTTC. It specifies CASNTEDSLGEQYF.

The chain carries TRBV6-2 or TRBV6-3 and TRBJ2-1; 10 bases are a match to TRBD1. The V segment lost 5 bases and the J segment 7 bases; nucleotides outside the gene matches: 11. Germline CDR1 is MNHEY and CDR2 is SVGEGT. The CDR3 runs to 16 residues. DNA of the CDR3: TGTGCCAGCAGTCGTTCCGTGGGACAGGGGAGGAATGAGCAGTTCTTC. As protein: CASSRSVGQGRNEQFF.

This clonotype has a handful of counts. V usage is TRBV29-1 and J usage is TRBJ2-7; D unresolved. V lost 4 bases and J lost 2, with 9 bases in between. Germline V gives CDR1 SQVTM, CDR2 ANQGSEA. This CDR3 comprises 12 residues. CDR3 in DNA: TGCAGCGTTGCGGACCAGACCTACGAGCAGTACTTC. It is translated as CSVADQTYEQYF.

This clonotype was counted ten times or more. The V and J genes are TRBV5-1 and TRBJ2-7, with 9 positions matching TRBD1. Germline CDR1 and CDR2: SGHRS and YFSETQ. The CDR3 loop spans 15 amino acids. Trimming cost V 3 bases and J 7 bases; bases outside gene matches: 11. CDR3 nucleotide sequence: TGCGCCAGCAGCTACGGACAGGGGAAGTTTTTGGAGCAGTACTTC. The encoded protein is CASSYGQGKFLEQYF.

This clonotype was counted a few times. V gene TRBV5-5 combines with J gene TRBJ1-6, with 7 bases matching TRBD1. Trimming cost V 0 bases and J 7 bases; bases outside gene matches: 7. The CDR3 runs 16 residues. CDR1 is SGHKS, CDR2 YYEKEE, per germline (reference sequence). CDR3 nucleotides: TGTGCCAGCAGCTTGGGAGGGGGACAGATAAATTCACCCCTCCACTTT. Translation gives CASSLGGGQINSPLHF. The whole variable domain, remainder taken from reference TRBV5-5 and TRBJ1-6, is DAGVTQSPTHLIKTRGQQVTLRCSPISGHKSVSWYQQVLGQGPQFIFQYYEKEERGRGNFPDRFSARQFPNYSSELNVNALLLGDSALYLCASSLGGGQINSPLHFGNGTRLTVT.

The chain carries TRBV5-4 and TRBJ1-6, with a tentative D call TRBD1 (6 bases). The ends were cut back, 4 bases at V and 4 bases at J, with 15 bases in the middle. Per the germline V gene, CDR1 is SGHNT and CDR2 is YYREEE (reference sequence). The CDR3 is made up of 16 amino acids. CDR3 protein: CASSDRGGTYNSPLHF. The CDR3 DNA is TGTGCCAGCAGCGACCGAGGGGGAACTTATAATTCACCCCTCCACTTT.